This T cell receptor beta chain was sequenced for a study of blood T cell repertoires in COVID-19. The protocol was immunoSEQ multiplex PCR, while the TCRdb copy is restricted to in-frame clones and leaves out a portion. The sample consists of around 160,000 clones, roughly 84% of them appearing once. Germline V gene sequence: CDR1 GTSNPN, CDR2 SVGIG (reference sequence). V lost 1 base, J lost 4 bases, and 11 bases lay in between. CDR3 size: 14 residues. The sequence was collected from an older woman who had recovered from COVID-19. Sequencing input: PBMCs or T cells enriched from blood (not recorded which). The chain combines TRBV30 with TRBJ1-5, with D possibly matching TRBD1 (5 bases). The DNA for the CDR3 is TGTGCCTGGAGTGATTGGGGGGGGAATCAGCCCCAGCATTTT. Its protein product is CAWSDWGGNQPQHF.